These T cell receptor beta chains were read from a single sample in a study of monozygotic twins with inflammatory bowel disease. TCRdb re-called the 5' RACE reads, yielding one record per CDR3 amino acid sequence without DNA. The sample spans under 150,000 distinct CDR3 sequences; the ten largest clones claim roughly 2.5%. The material sequenced was blood. These receptors were collected from a human donor with ulcerative colitis or Crohn's disease, or a healthy co-twin of an affected twin (not recorded which). CDR3s include the opening cysteine and the closing phenylalanine or tryptophan. Fields, in order: J gene, V gene, CDR3 protein.

TRBJ2-7	TRBV23-1	CASSRLDRGDEQYF
TRBJ2-7	TRBV12-3/TRBV12-4	CASSDRGEQYF
TRBJ2-7	TRBV5-1	CASSPTVGTGEQYF
TRBJ1-2	TRBV6-5	CASRPGTEYGYTF
TRBJ2-2	TRBV24-1	CATSDWVANTGELFF
TRBJ2-1	TRBV9	CASSMISGGSYNEQFF
TRBJ1-5	TRBV20-1	CSARDNRDRGTQPQHF
TRBJ1-1	TRBV6-1	CASSESLEEGEAFF
TRBJ1-2	TRBV4-3	CASSRIYRDGYGYTF
TRBJ2-1	TRBV29-1	CSVVPPANIGVYNEQFF
TRBJ1-2	TRBV11-2	CASSPSMSYGYTF
TRBJ2-7	TRBV20-1	CSAPPGGSYEQYF
TRBJ1-5	TRBV11-2	CASSLSSNQPQHF
TRBJ2-7	TRBV20-1	CSARGRTGTGVPEQYF
TRBJ2-1	TRBV24-1	CATSPSQATRFNEQFF
TRBJ2-3	TRBV6-2/TRBV6-3	CASSSQGDESTDTQYF
TRBJ2-7	TRBV7-2	CASSLVAAGVAYEQYF
TRBJ2-7	TRBV24-1	CATSDGQGSYEQYF
TRBJ1-5	TRBV20-1	CSASPPVGQLNQPQHF
TRBJ2-7	TRBV19	CASSPGLAGVGEQYF
TRBJ2-5	TRBV7-9	CASSYRTSGGQETQYF
TRBJ2-5	TRBV29-1	CSPGQGAGETQYF
TRBJ2-1	TRBV5-6	CASSSSGLRFF
TRBJ2-2	TRBV7-6	CASSLVTDNTGELFF
TRBJ2-3	TRBV7-2	CASSLITSDTQYF
TRBJ1-1	TRBV7-9	CASRKTLITEAFF
TRBJ2-7	TRBV20-1	CSARESHAQYF
TRBJ1-3	TRBV4-3	CASSQDPDFGNTIYF
TRBJ2-1	TRBV10-3	CAISGGRAGEQFF
TRBJ1-1	TRBV4-3	CASSQVDLRGGTTIEAFF
TRBJ1-1	TRBV4-1	CASSQGQGGTKAFF
TRBJ2-1	TRBV20-1	CSARGLAGSPGGQFF
TRBJ2-5	TRBV4-3	CASSQDHIAAKTQYF
TRBJ1-2	TRBV5-1	CASSVDGQGAVGNYGYTF
TRBJ1-1	TRBV19	CASRVDREGYGEAFF
TRBJ1-5	TRBV12-3/TRBV12-4	CASSLAGESNQPQHF
TRBJ1-5	TRBV4-3	CASSQDPWGGNQPQHF
TRBJ2-5	TRBV19	CASSGIQETQYF
TRBJ2-7	TRBV20-1	CSAHIYGAGTRTYEQYF
TRBJ2-1	TRBV11-2	CASSLNSGGGSSYNEQFF
TRBJ1-5	TRBV4-3	CASSQDLTGTQPQHF
TRBJ2-7	TRBV18	CASSKVEGSYEQYF
TRBJ1-1	TRBV5-1	CASSVDGNTEAFF